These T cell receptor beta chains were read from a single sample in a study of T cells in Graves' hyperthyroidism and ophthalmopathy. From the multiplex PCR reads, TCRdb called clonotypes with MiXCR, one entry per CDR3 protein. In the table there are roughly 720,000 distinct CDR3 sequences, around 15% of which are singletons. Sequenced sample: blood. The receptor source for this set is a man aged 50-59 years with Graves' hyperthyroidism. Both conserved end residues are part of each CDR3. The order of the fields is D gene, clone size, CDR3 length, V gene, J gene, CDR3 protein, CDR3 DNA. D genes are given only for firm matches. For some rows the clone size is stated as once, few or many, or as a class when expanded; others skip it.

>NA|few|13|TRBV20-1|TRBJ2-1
CSADRQTYNEQFF
TGCAGTGCTGACCGACAGACCTACAATGAGCAGTTCTTC
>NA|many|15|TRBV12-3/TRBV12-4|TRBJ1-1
CASINGGSMNTEAFF
TGTGCCAGCATCAACGGGGGCTCAATGAACACTGAAGCTTTCTTT
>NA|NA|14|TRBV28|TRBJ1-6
CASTETGDNSPLHF
TGTGCCAGCACCGAGACGGGGGATAATTCACCCCTCCACTTT
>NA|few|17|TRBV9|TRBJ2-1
CASSATPTGLSYNEQFF
TGTGCCAGCAGCGCAACCCCAACAGGGCTCTCTTACAATGAGCAGTTCTTC
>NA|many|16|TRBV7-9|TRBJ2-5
CASLPRQPYLQETQYF
TGTGCCAGCCTCCCTAGGCAGCCCTATTTACAAGAGACCCAGTACTTC
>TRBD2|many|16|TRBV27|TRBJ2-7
CASSLSTSGSLYEQYF
TGTGCCAGCAGTTTATCGACTAGCGGGAGTTTGTACGAGCAGTACTTC
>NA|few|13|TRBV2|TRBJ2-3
CASQRGGTDTQYF
TGTGCCAGCCAACGGGGAGGCACAGATACGCAGTATTTT
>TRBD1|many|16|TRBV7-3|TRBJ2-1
CASSPTGTGVYNEQFF
TGTGCCAGCAGCCCCACCGGGACAGGGGTTTACAATGAGCAGTTCTTC
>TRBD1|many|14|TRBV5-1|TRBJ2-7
CASSRTGGTYEQYF
TGCGCCAGCAGCCGGACAGGGGGTACCTACGAGCAGTACTTC
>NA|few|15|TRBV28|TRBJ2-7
CASGRDLGPYYEQYF
TGTGCCAGCGGCCGCGATCTGGGGCCCTACTACGAGCAGTACTTC
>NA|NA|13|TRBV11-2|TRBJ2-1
CASSFRGCNEQFF
TGTGCCAGCAGCTTTCGGGGCTGCAATGAGCAGTTCTTC
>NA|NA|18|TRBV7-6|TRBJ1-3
CASSPGTLLAFRGNTIYF
TGTGCCAGCAGCCCCGGCACGCTCTTGGCGTTTCGAGGAAACACCATATATTTT
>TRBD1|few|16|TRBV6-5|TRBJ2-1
CASSYGDRGLDNEQFF
TGTGCCAGCAGTTACGGGGACAGGGGGCTAGACAATGAGCAGTTCTTC
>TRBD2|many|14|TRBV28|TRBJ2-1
CASSRTSGINEQFF
TGTGCCAGCAGCCGGACTAGCGGGATCAATGAGCAGTTCTTC
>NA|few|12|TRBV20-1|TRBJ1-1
CSAWGAGTEAFF
TGCAGTGCTTGGGGCGCCGGGACAGAAGCTTTCTTT
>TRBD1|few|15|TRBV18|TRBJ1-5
CASSQGQGGNQPQHF
TGTGCCAGCTCACAGGGACAGGGCGGCAATCAGCCCCAGCATTTT
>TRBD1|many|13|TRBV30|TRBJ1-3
CAWDRGSGNTIYF
TGTGCCTGGGACAGGGGCTCTGGAAACACCATATATTTT
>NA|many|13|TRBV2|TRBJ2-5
CASRTTGLETQYF
TGTGCCAGCAGAACTACAGGGTTGGAGACCCAGTACTTC
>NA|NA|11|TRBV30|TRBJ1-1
CAWTRTVEAFF
TGTGCCTGGACTCGGACAGTTGAAGCTTTCTTT
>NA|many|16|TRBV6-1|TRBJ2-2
CAGGTPRPYVTGELFF
TGTGCCGGCGGGACACCCCGACCATATGTCACCGGGGAGCTGTTTTTT